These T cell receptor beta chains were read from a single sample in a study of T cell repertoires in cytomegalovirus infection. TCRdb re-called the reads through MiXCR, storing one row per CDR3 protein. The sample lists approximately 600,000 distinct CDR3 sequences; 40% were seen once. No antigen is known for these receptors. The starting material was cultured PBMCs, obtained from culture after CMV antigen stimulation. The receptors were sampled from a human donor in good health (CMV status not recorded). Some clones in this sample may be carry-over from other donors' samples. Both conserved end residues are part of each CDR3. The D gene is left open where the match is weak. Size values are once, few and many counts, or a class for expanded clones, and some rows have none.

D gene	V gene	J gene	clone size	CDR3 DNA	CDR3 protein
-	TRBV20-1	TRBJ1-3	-	TGCAGTGCTAGGGACTTTGGAAACACCATATATTTT	CSARDFGNTIYF
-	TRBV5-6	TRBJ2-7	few	TGTGCCAGCAGCTGGACGGAAGCCTACGAGCAGTACTTC	CASSWTEAYEQYF
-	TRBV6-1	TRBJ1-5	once	TGTGCCAGCAAAGTTCGTTCTGTCGGGGTCCACCAGCCCCAGCATTTT	CASKVRSVGVHQPQHF
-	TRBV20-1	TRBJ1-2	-	TGCAGTGCTAGAGACCGGCGAAACGGTGGCTACACCTTC	CSARDRRNGGYTF
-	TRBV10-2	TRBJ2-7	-	TGCGCCAGCAGTACGCAGGGAATCGAGCAGTACTTC	CASSTQGIEQYF
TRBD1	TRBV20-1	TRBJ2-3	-	TGCAGTGCTAGCCAGGGGGTAGGCGATACGCAGTATTTT	CSASQGVGDTQYF
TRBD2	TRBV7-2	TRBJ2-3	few	TGTGCCAGCAGCCTAGCGGGACCCACAGATACGCAGTATTTT	CASSLAGPTDTQYF
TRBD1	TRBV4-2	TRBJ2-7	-	TGTGCCAGCAGCCAAGGTCCCCCAGACAGGGCCTCGTCCGAGCAGTACTTC	CASSQGPPDRASSEQYF
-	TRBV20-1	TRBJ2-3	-	TGCAGTGCTAGAGCGCTCCCTAGCACAGATACGCAGTATTTT	CSARALPSTDTQYF
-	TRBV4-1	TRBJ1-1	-	TGCGCCAGCAGCCAAGATCCTCACAGATCAGTTGAAGCTTTCTTT	CASSQDPHRSVEAFF
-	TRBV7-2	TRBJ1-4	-	TGTGCCAGCAGCCTCCCCCTCGAAAAACTGTTTTTT	CASSLPLEKLFF
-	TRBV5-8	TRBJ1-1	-	TGTGCCAGAAGCTTAGGACGCTACCCCACCAATGAAGCTTTCTTT	CARSLGRYPTNEAFF